This T cell receptor beta chain was identified during a study of early T cells in non-severe SARS-CoV-2 infection (dated by TCRdb to 2020 to 2022). Context from the whole study: TCR sequencing used bulk RNA from unsorted whole blood, so alpha and beta chains could not be paired. Paper-wide results and their limitations: VDJdb matching was skewed toward anti-spike CD8 responses and likely underestimated virus-specific expansions by missing private and CD4 specificities.

This clonotype was seen many times. No antigen is known for it. No qualities accompany the bases; no much larger clone lies one base away. This was a case-control study nested in a cohort of healthcare workers in London, UK, who had nasopharyngeal swab PCR tests and blood samples taken every week. Healthcare workers were recruited during the week of the UK lockdown, between 23 and 31 March 2020, and followed weekly for up to 16 weeks. The junction shows trimming of 6 bases on V and 3 bases on J, and the gene matches do not reach 7 bases of it. Via the germline V gene, CDR1 is SGHAT and CDR2 FQNNGV. Measured from the cysteine to the phenylalanine, the CDR3 is 15 residues long. The CDR3 DNA has 45 bases and is translated from base 1. The library was generated by 5' RACE. The reads were generated on a NextSeq 500. To correct for sequencing error and PCR bias, the TCR library protocol tagged individual cDNA molecules with unique molecular identifiers. Both TCR alpha and beta chains were sequenced, and tight co-correlation was observed between alpha and beta sequence abundances in each sample. Concerning the study's data processing: Decombinator V4 was used to annotate TCR sequences for V gene, J gene and CDR3. Expanded TCRs were defined as changing significantly between any two time points under a Poisson model with p below 0.0001. Abundances of TCRs were expressed as counts per million after normalisation to the total number of TCRs sequenced in each sample. TRAV1-2 paired with TRAJ12, TRAJ20 or TRAJ33 defined MAIT TCRs, while TRAV10 paired with TRAJ18 defined iNKT TCRs. VDJdb, accessed 1 November 2021, was searched for CMV, EBV and SARS-CoV-2 annotated TCRs, with TCRs annotated for multiple antigens excluded. TCRdb reprocessing: public reads trimmed at Q25 with fastp, clones called with MiXCR, in-frame beta chains kept. Rows are unified per CDR3 protein, each entry keeping the most common DNA and genes. These V and J calls derive from TCRdb rather than the authors' analysis. The sample records 75,000 or so distinct CDR3 sequences, about 12% of which are singletons. Of the sample, more than 5.5% falls within the top ten clones.

This chain joins TRBV11-2 to TRBJ1-5; a stretch of 8 junction bases matches TRBD1. The receptor comes from an adult who was a healthcare worker with PCR-confirmed SARS-CoV-2 infection or an uninfected control (not recorded which). Sequenced sample: whole blood. In nucleotides, the sequence is TGTGCCAGCAGTCTTGGACAGGGATCCAATCAGCCCCAGCATTTT. It encodes CASSLGQGSNQPQHF.